Sequencing of this TCR beta chain was carried out in a study of early T cells in non-severe SARS-CoV-2 infection (dated by TCRdb to the early 2020s). Study-wide context: TCR sequencing used bulk RNA from unsorted whole blood, so alpha and beta chains could not be paired. The full study reports these points: VDJdb matching was skewed toward anti-spike CD8 responses and likely underestimated virus-specific expansions, missing private and CD4 specificities.

The library came from 5' RACE. Sequencing relied on a NextSeq 500. In the TCR library protocol, unique molecular identifiers were attached to individual cDNA molecules to correct for PCR bias and sequencing error. Sequencing covered both TCR alpha and beta chains, and within each sample the abundances of alpha and beta sequences were tightly co-correlated. In the original analysis: V gene, J gene and CDR3 annotation of TCR sequences was performed with Decombinator V4. Expanded TCRs were defined as changing significantly between any two time points under a Poisson model with p below 0.0001. TCR abundances were normalised to the total number of TCRs sequenced per sample and expressed as counts per million. MAIT TCRs were defined by TRAV1-2 paired with TRAJ12, TRAJ20 or TRAJ33, and iNKT TCRs by TRAV10 paired with TRAJ18. VDJdb, accessed 1 November 2021, was searched for CMV, EBV and SARS-CoV-2 annotated TCRs, excluding TCRs annotated for multiple antigens. In TCRdb, the public reads were trimmed at Q25 with fastp and aligned with MiXCR, with productive beta chains retained. All rows with the same CDR3 protein become a single entry with the most common DNA and genes. TCRdb's processing, not the authors', yielded these V and J calls. The sample includes tens of thousands of distinct CDR3 sequences, with over 11% observed a single time. Roughly 3% of the sample is in the top ten clones.

The junction shows trimming of 4 bases on V and 4 bases on J, and the gene matches do not reach 6 bases of it. Reading the germline V gene gives CDR1 SGHDT and CDR2 YYEEEE. Including the terminal cysteine and phenylalanine, the CDR3 comprises 15 residues. Only the CDR3 part of the read is kept: 45 bases, read in frame from the first base. Concerning this clonotype: Its antigen remains unidentified. Base quality data are lacking; no much larger clone is found one base away.

The study was a case-control design nested within a healthcare worker cohort in London, UK, with weekly nasopharyngeal swab PCR tests and blood sampling. Healthcare workers were enrolled in the week of the UK lockdown, from 23 to 31 March 2020, and were followed every week for up to roughly 15 weeks. The source is an adult who was a healthcare worker with PCR-confirmed SARS-CoV-2 infection or an uninfected control (not recorded which). The specimen was whole blood. The chain is encoded by TRBV5-6 joined to TRBJ1-4; 8 central bases correspond to TRBD1. The DNA sequence is TGTGCCAGCAGCGAAGGACAGGGATTTAATGAAAAACTGTTTTTT. This is translated as CASSEGQGFNEKLFF.